This T cell receptor (beta chain) was identified in a study of cytotoxic CD8 clonotypes in ibrutinib-treated CLL. The study, taken as a whole, reports: Shared public clonotypes were rare, and on treatment they either got smaller or stayed the same.

The V gene's germline CDR1 is SGHRS and CDR2 YFSETQ. This CDR3 contains 15 residues. Trimming took 4 bases from V and 11 from J; bases not matched to a gene: 14. As regards this clone: Its antigen is unidentified.

The table came from immunoSEQ multiplex PCR; TCRdb's copy has only in-frame clones and leaves some out. The sample holds 53,000 or so clones, 50% to 70% seen once. Sequenced material: PBMCs, taken at disease progression, from a patient treated with ibrutinib. V and J are TRBV5-1 and TRBJ1-4; TRBD1 aligns across 7 bases. This receptor was identified in a human donor with chronic lymphocytic leukemia. For the CDR3, the DNA is TGCGCCAGCAGCCCCCAGGGGGACCGGACAGAGAAACTGTTTTTT. Its translation is CASSPQGDRTEKLFF.